These 29 T cell receptor beta chains share one sample of origin, sequenced in a study of T cells in Graves' hyperthyroidism and ophthalmopathy. TCR beta CDR3 region amplification was performed from RNA transcripts. The TCR CDR3 first-round RT-PCR relied on the HTBI primer set. TCRdb reprocessed the multiplex PCR reads with MiXCR, giving one entry per CDR3 protein. The repertoire consists of approximately 870,000 distinct CDR3 sequences, with about two fifths occurring once and the leading ten covering 7% to 10%. Sequencing was performed on blood. These receptors came from a man younger than 30 with Graves' hyperthyroidism.

This clonotype was recorded at least ten times. The chain links TRBV2 to TRBJ1-1; D call uncertain. The germline V gene encodes CDR1 SNHLY and CDR2 FYNNEI. V was shortened by 6 bases and J by 4 bases, with 12 bases between the two germline ends. The CDR3 length is 13 residues. CDR3 sequence (DNA): TGTGCCAGCAGAGGATGGCTCGGCACTGAAGCTTTCTTT. It encodes CASRGWLGTEAFF.

The CDR3 sequence: CASRRLYGYTF. CDR3 nucleotides: TGTGCCAGCCGACGGCTCTATGGCTACACCTTC. The V gene is TRBV14, the J gene TRBJ1-2; no clear D gene. This CDR3 region has 11 residues. Germline CDR1 reads SGHDN; CDR2 reads FVKESK. The V gene lost 8 bases and the J gene lost 4 bases, with 8 bases spanning the gap.

The J gene is TRBJ1-1, the V gene TRBV12-5; possibly TRBD1 for D (6 bases). The CDR3 covers 16 residues. Trimming removed 5 bases from V and 2 bases from J, with 18 bases in between. The V gene's germline CDR1 is LGHNT and CDR2 FRNRAP. The CDR3 reads CASGQTKGGVNTEAFF. The CDR3 DNA reads TGTGCTAGTGGTCAAACAAAAGGGGGAGTTAACACTGAAGCTTTCTTT.

There are many counts of this clonotype. This chain connects TRBV10-3 to TRBJ2-7; weak D call: TRBD2 (5 bases). This CDR3 spans 14 amino acids. Germline-derived CDR1 and CDR2 are ENHRY and SYGVKD. V was clipped by 2 bases and J by 5 bases, with 13 bases between them. The CDR3 DNA reads as TGTGCCATCAGTGAGGTCGGGGAATTCCACGAGCAGTACTTC. It yields the protein CAISEVGEFHEQYF.

The rearrangement joins TRBV6-5 to TRBJ1-4; 8 nucleotides agree with TRBD1. There are 16 residues in the CDR3. V shed 1 base and J 3 bases; nucleotides not matched to a gene: 4. Germline assignment: CDR1 MNHEY and CDR2 SVGAGI. In DNA, the CDR3 is TGTGCCAGCAGTTACTTGCCGGGACAGGCTAATGAAAAACTGTTTTTT. As protein: CASSYLPGQANEKLFF.

This clonotype was counted many times. The V gene is TRBV29-1, the J gene TRBJ1-2; 7 positions agree with TRBD1. Germline CDR1 and CDR2: SQVTM and ANQGSEA. Trimming removed 6 bases from V and 6 bases from J; junction bases left unmatched: 10. This CDR3 contains 13 residues. The CDR3 nucleotides read TGCAGCGTGGCCGCGACAGGGTTCGATGGCTACACCTTC. Its translation is CSVAATGFDGYTF. Variable domain in full (rest from reference TRBV29-1 and TRBJ1-2): SAVISQKPSRDICQRGTSLTIQCQVDSQVTMMFWYRQQPGQSLTLIATANQGSEATYESGFVIDKFPISRPNLTFSTLTVSNMSPEDSSIYLCSVAATGFDGYTFGSGTRLTVV.

This chain uses TRBV6-2 or TRBV6-3 with TRBJ1-2; TRBD1 matches at 8 bases. Per the germline V gene, CDR1 is MNHEY and CDR2 is SVGEGT. Germline trimming cut 5 bases from V and 8 bases from J; bases unmatched to any gene: 7. This CDR3 has 13 residues. The CDR3 protein is CASSGPDRVGYTF. The CDR3 bases are TGTGCCAGCAGTGGACCGGACAGGGTCGGCTACACCTTC.

Ten or more counts support this clonotype. The V and J genes are TRBV15 and TRBJ2-2; D not certain. V was cut by 1 base and J by 0 bases, with 3 bases left in between. This CDR3 is built from 14 residues. Germline lookup yields CDR1 LNHNV and CDR2 YYDKDF (reference sequence). The CDR3 loop is CATSRGTNTGELFF. Written as DNA, the CDR3 is TGTGCCACCAGCAGAGGCACGAACACCGGGGAGCTGTTTTTT.

J is TRBJ1-1 and V is TRBV20-1; weak D call: TRBD1 (6 bases). There are 11 residues in the CDR3. Germline V gene lookup returns CDR1 DFQATT and CDR2 SNEGSKA (reference sequence). V shed 7 bases and J shed 7 bases, with 13 bases lying between them. CDR3: CSVRGEDEAFF. CDR3 DNA: TGCAGTGTGAGGGGGGAAGATGAAGCTTTCTTT.

The chain combines TRBV9 with TRBJ1-1; TRBD1 might be the D (5 bases). The V gene lost 4 bases and the J gene lost 5 bases, with 18 bases spanning the gap. CDR1 and CDR2 from the germline V gene are SGDLS and YYNGEE. The CDR3 sequence is 15 residues long. The CDR3 protein is CASSQVVGAGTEAFF. The CDR3 DNA reads TGTGCCAGCAGCCAAGTGGTAGGGGCTGGGACTGAAGCTTTCTTT. Looking up the rest from reference TRBV9 and TRBJ1-1 gives the full variable domain: DSGVTQTPKHLITATGQRVTLRCSPRSGDLSVYWYQQSLDQGLQFLIQYYNGEERAKGNILERFSAQQFPDLHSELNLSSLELGDSALYFCASSQVVGAGTEAFFGQGTRLTVV.

The chain links TRBV12-3 or TRBV12-4 to TRBJ2-2; the D is unclear. There are 14 residues in the CDR3. Trimming cost V 3 bases and J 9 bases, with 14 bases left between them. In DNA form, the CDR3 reads TGTGCCAGCAGTTTTGGGCGGTCTGCCCGGGAGCTGTTTTTT. This sequence encodes CASSFGRSARELFF.

Ten or more counts support this clonotype. V gene TRBV29-1 combines with J gene TRBJ1-1; unclear D gene. The V and J ends lost 1 base and 6 bases respectively, with 15 bases between them. Germline V gene sequence: CDR1 SQVTM, CDR2 ANQGSEA. The CDR3 is 14 amino acids. The CDR3 sequence is CSVEARAISAEAFF. CDR3 bases: TGCAGCGTTGAAGCCCGGGCGATAAGCGCTGAAGCTTTCTTT.

With regard to this clonotype: A much larger clone differs by one base, so this may be a read error. The chain couples TRBV2 to TRBJ1-2; D is ambiguous. There are 15 residues in the CDR3. Trimming left V 1 base short and J 2 bases short, with 11 bases between. Germline CDR1 is SNHLY and CDR2 is FYNNEI. The DNA for the CDR3 is TGTGCCAGCAGTGAAGAGCGGGCAGAAAACTATGGCTACACCTTC. Translating it yields CASSEERAENYGYTF.

This clonotype was found a few times. The genes are TRBV9 and TRBJ1-1; 7 bases align to TRBD1. The CDR3 runs 17 residues. CDR1 and CDR2 (germline): SGDLS, YYNGEE. Losses at the gene ends were 0 bases for V and 1 base for J; bases not matched to a gene: 9. As DNA, the CDR3 is TGTGCCAGCAGCGTAGACACAGGGGACCAATGGAACACTGAAGCTTTCTTT. Translation: CASSVDTGDQWNTEAFF.

This clonotype was recorded many times. The V call is TRBV7-2, the J call TRBJ1-1; D uncertain. V was shortened by 5 bases and J by 2 bases, with 15 bases between the two germline ends. Germline V gene sequence: CDR1 SGHTA, CDR2 FQGNSA. The CDR3 loop spans 15 amino acids. This CDR3 is CASSLSSPLNTEAFF. The CDR3 nucleotides are TGTGCCAGCAGCCTTTCGAGTCCACTCAACACTGAAGCTTTCTTT.

On this clonotype itself: This may be a read error: a much more frequent sequence differs by one nucleotide. The rearrangement uses TRBV5-1 and TRBJ1-2; TRBD1 is a possible D gene (5 bases). V lost 4 bases and J 6 bases, leaving 10 bases between the germline ends. The CDR3 sequence is 12 residues long. Germline CDR1 is SGHRS and CDR2 is YFSETQ. The CDR3 coding sequence is TGCGCCAGCAGCCCAGTGACAGATGGCTACACCTTC. It specifies CASSPVTDGYTF.

In nucleotides, the CDR3 is TGTGCCAGCAGCTTATCGCCGGGATGGACTGAAGCTTTCTTT. Encoded protein: CASSLSPGWTEAFF. The chain joins TRBV7-9 to TRBJ1-1; D not resolved. This CDR3 is built from 14 residues. In germline, CDR1 is SEHNR, CDR2 FQNEAQ (reference sequence). The germline V and J ends were trimmed by 2 bases and 5 bases, with 12 bases remaining between them.

Of note for this clonotype: Without the conserved terminal phenylalanine or tryptophan, this CDR3 likely stems from a read error. The limits of the CDR3 on the DNA are not certain, so only TCRdb's listed CDR3 is given. The chain is built from TRBV20-1 and TRBJ1-2. Including both end residues, the CDR3 is 10 amino acids long. Germline CDR1 is DFQATT and CDR2 is SNEGSKA (reference sequence). The CDR3: CSARGTRDTY.

This rearrangement joins TRBV10-3 to TRBJ1-6; no firm D call. This CDR3 region has 15 residues. Trimming pared 7 bases from V and 8 bases from J, leaving 18 bases between. Germline CDR1 and CDR2: ENHRY and SYGVKD. CDR3 loop: CAITKTQAGYSPLHF. The CDR3, as DNA: TGTGCCATCACCAAGACCCAAGCAGGATATTCACCCCTCCACTTT.

The rearrangement joins TRBV7-3 to TRBJ1-3, with D unclear. The V end lost 5 bases, the J end lost 7 bases, and 15 bases lay between the germline ends. Germline lookup yields CDR1 SGHTA and CDR2 FQGTGA. The CDR3 has 14 residues. The DNA for the CDR3 is TGTGCCAGCAGCCTGACGCCCGCGGAGAACACCATATATTTT. Translated, it gives CASSLTPAENTIYF.

Only a few counts were recorded for this clonotype. The chain recombines TRBV19 with TRBJ2-2; D possibly corresponds to TRBD1 (6 bases). This CDR3 is 15 amino acids long. CDR1 and CDR2 (germline): LNHDA, SQIVND (reference sequence). V was shortened by 5 bases and J by 7 bases, with 17 bases between the two germline ends. CDR3 sequence: CASSPGTGRVGELFF. For the CDR3, the DNA is TGTGCCAGTAGTCCGGGTACAGGGCGTGTCGGGGAGCTGTTTTTT.

This sequence joins TRBV7-9 and TRBJ1-4; D unresolved. The V gene's germline CDR1 is SEHNR and CDR2 FQNEAQ (reference sequence). This CDR3 has 15 amino acids. V was clipped by 6 bases and J by 5 bases, with 16 bases between them. The DNA for the CDR3 is TGTGCCAGCAGTTATCTCGGGAGTCAAAATGAAAAACTGTTTTTT. It codes for CASSYLGSQNEKLFF.

This clonotype was counted only a few times. CDR3 sequence reads: CSASSGPNTEAFF. Here the CDR3 DNA reads TGCAGTGCTAGTTCCGGACCCAACACTGAAGCTTTCTTT. The chain joins TRBV20-1 to TRBJ1-1; unclear D gene. The CDR3 contains 13 residues. Germline V gives CDR1 DFQATT, CDR2 SNEGSKA (reference sequence). Trimming stripped 3 bases from V and 2 bases from J, with 10 bases between.

CDR3 in DNA: TGTGCCATCAGTGATGGGACGGACCCCCAGCATTTT. This codes for CAISDGTDPQHF. The V call is TRBV10-3, the J call TRBJ1-5; possibly TRBD1 for D (5 bases). Germline CDR1 and CDR2: ENHRY and SYGVKD. V lost 3 bases to trimming and J lost 10 bases, with 10 bases between them. The CDR3 spans 12 residues.

The genes are TRBV5-1 and TRBJ1-3; 7 bases match TRBD1. The V and J ends lost 4 bases and 4 bases, in that order; junction bases with no gene match: 8. Per the germline V gene, CDR1 is SGHRS and CDR2 is YFSETQ. The CDR3 has 15 amino acids. The CDR3 is CASSQGTGVGNTIYF. CDR3 bases: TGCGCCAGCAGCCAAGGAACAGGGGTCGGAAACACCATATATTTT.

This clonotype was observed once. The chain recombines TRBV10-3 with TRBJ2-7, with 13 bases fitting TRBD2. The length of the CDR3 is 13 residues. Germline CDR1 is ENHRY and CDR2 is SYGVKD. This CDR3 reads CAYGLAGVNEQYF. The CDR3 nucleotides are TGTGCTTACGGACTAGCGGGAGTCAACGAGCAGTACTTC.

V is TRBV2 and J is TRBJ2-5; weak D call: TRBD2 (6 bases). Trimming cost V 7 bases and J 7 bases, with 19 bases left between them. The CDR3 has 14 amino acids. From germline, CDR1 is SNHLY and CDR2 FYNNEI. The CDR3 loop reads CASTSSSGPGTQYF. CDR3 coding DNA: TGTGCCAGCACCTCGAGTAGCGGCCCAGGGACCCAGTACTTC.

This chain connects TRBV12-3 or TRBV12-4 to TRBJ1-6, with 9 bases lining up with TRBD1. Trimming at V came to 7 bases and at J to 9 bases, leaving 10 bases not matched to a gene. This CDR3 has 15 residues. The CDR3 sequence is CASTKRQGGVSPLHF. CDR3 sequence (DNA): TGTGCCAGCACCAAAAGACAGGGGGGTGTTTCACCCCTCCACTTT.

In this sample, this clonotype turned up many times. V usage is TRBV7-3 and J usage is TRBJ1-1; 7 positions match TRBD1. With V trimmed by 4 bases and J by 7 bases, 6 bases remained unmatched. The germline V gene has CDR1 SGHTA and CDR2 FQGTGA. The CDR3 spans 13 residues. The CDR3 nucleotides are TGTGCCAGCAGCTCACAGGGGCTTGGTGAAGCTTTCTTT. This codes for CASSSQGLGEAFF.